This TCR beta chain was profiled in a study of glioma-infiltrating T cells after dendritic cell vaccination. CDR1 is SEHNR and CDR2 is FQNEAQ in the germline V gene (reference sequence). This CDR3 spans 15 amino acids. Trimming removed 3 bases at V and 3 bases at J, with 11 bases between. Up to 2 ug genomic DNA was used for TCRB CDR3 amplification. The method was immunoSEQ multiplex PCR; TCRdb's version includes in-frame clones alone and lacks a portion of them. The data contain 60,000 to 70,000 clones, more than 75% of them seen just once; the ten biggest clones take up about 10%. All glioblastoma patients lacked an isocitrate dehydrogenase mutation.

V usage is TRBV7-9 and J usage is TRBJ2-2; a weak D match, TRBD1 (6 bases). This receptor was obtained from a human donor with glioblastoma. The sample was blood, taken before dendritic cell vaccination. This chain's CDR3 is CASSLTGTYTGELFF. The CDR3 DNA follows: TGTGCCAGCAGCTTGACAGGTACCTACACCGGGGAGCTGTTTTTT.